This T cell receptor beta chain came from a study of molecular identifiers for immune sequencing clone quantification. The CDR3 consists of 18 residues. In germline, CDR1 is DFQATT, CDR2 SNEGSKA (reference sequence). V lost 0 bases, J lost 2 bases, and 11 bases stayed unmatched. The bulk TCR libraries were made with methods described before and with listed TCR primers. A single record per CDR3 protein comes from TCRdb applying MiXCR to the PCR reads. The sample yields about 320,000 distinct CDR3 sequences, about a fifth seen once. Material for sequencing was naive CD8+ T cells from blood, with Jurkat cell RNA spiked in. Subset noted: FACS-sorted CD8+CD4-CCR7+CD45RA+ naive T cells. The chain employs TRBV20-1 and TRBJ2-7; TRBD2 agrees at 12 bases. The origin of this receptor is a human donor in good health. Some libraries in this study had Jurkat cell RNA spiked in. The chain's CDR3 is CSARDRGLAGGGPYEQYF. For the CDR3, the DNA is TGCAGTGCTAGAGATCGGGGGCTAGCGGGAGGGGGGCCCTACGAGCAGTACTTC.